This is a list of T cell receptor beta chains from one sample in a study of regulatory T cells in long-lasting Graves disease. TCRdb processed the multiplex PCR reads anew with MiXCR; each CDR3 protein has one entry. The sample includes roughly 400,000 distinct CDR3 sequences, roughly 17% of them seen just once. These data were also filed under a second study, of T cells in Graves' hyperthyroidism and ophthalmopathy.

The input for sequencing was peripheral blood mononuclear cells (PBMCs), taken at new diagnosis, from a patient treated with antithyroid drugs. Every receptor here comes from a woman under 30 with Graves disease. Both conserved end residues are part of each CDR3. Fields, in order: clone size, D gene, J gene, V gene, CDR3 DNA, CDR3 protein. The D gene is left open where the match is weak. Some rows mark clone size as missing; the rest say once, few, many or name a class of expanded clone.

many | TRBD2 | TRBJ2-5 | TRBV7-2 | TGTGCCAGCAGCTTAGGGGGTGCGGGGGGCGGAGAGACCCAGTACTTC | CASSLGGAGGGETQYF
few | . | TRBJ2-7 | TRBV5-6 | TGTGCCAGCAGTTACGGGCCGCATCTCCCCGAGCAGTACTTC | CASSYGPHLPEQYF
many | . | TRBJ2-7 | TRBV20-1 | TGCAGTGCTAGAGATCGGGGCAGGGGTGGGTACGAGCAGTACTTC | CSARDRGRGGYEQYF
. | . | TRBJ2-7 | TRBV14 | TGTGCCAGCAGCCAAGACCTGCAGGGGCATCTACTCTACGAGCAGTACTTC | CASSQDLQGHLLYEQYF
many | TRBD2 | TRBJ2-7 | TRBV20-1 | TGCAGTGCACCCGTCCTCAATTTCCCGGGACTAAAATACGAGCAGTACTTC | CSAPVLNFPGLKYEQYF
many | TRBD1 | TRBJ1-1 | TRBV4-3 | TGCGCCAGCAGCCAAGACCGACAGGGGGCGGGTGAAGCTTTCTTT | CASSQDRQGAGEAFF
. | TRBD1 | TRBJ1-6 | TRBV9 | TGTGCCAGCAGCGCCCGGGACAGGGAATGGACCCTCCACTTT | CASSARDREWTLHF
. | . | TRBJ2-2 | TRBV19 | TGTGCCAGTAGTATAAACGACAGGAGCGGGGAGCTGTTTTTT | CASSINDRSGELFF
many | . | TRBJ2-1 | TRBV28 | TGTGCCAGCAGTTTAAGGCGGGACTCGATCTACAATGAGCAGTTCTTC | CASSLRRDSIYNEQFF
few | . | TRBJ2-1 | TRBV27 | TGTGCCAGCACCACCGGAGGGGCCCACTCCTACAATGAGCAGTTCTTC | CASTTGGAHSYNEQFF
few | . | TRBJ2-7 | TRBV5-1 | TGCGCCAGCAGCTTGCAGGGACCTACGTCGCAGTACTTC | CASSLQGPTSQYF
. | . | TRBJ2-7 | TRBV11-2 | TGTGCCAGCAGCTTAGTAGCGGATAACTGCGAGCAGTACTTC | CASSLVADNCEQYF
many | . | TRBJ2-1 | TRBV28 | TGTGCCAGCAGTTTCAGGATCACCTACAATGAGCAGTTCTTC | CASSFRITYNEQFF
many | TRBD2 | TRBJ2-7 | TRBV30 | TGTGCCTGGGCCCCGTTGGGGAGGGTAATGCCCGAGCAGTACTTC | CAWAPLGRVMPEQYF
many | TRBD2 | TRBJ2-3 | TRBV9 | TGTGCCAGCAGCGTAGGCCTACTAGCGGGAGGGCCTCAAGATACGCAGTATTTT | CASSVGLLAGGPQDTQYF
few | . | TRBJ1-5 | TRBV20-1 | TGCAGTGCTAGACAGGGGAGCAATCAGCCCCAGCATTTT | CSARQGSNQPQHF
few | TRBD1 | TRBJ2-6 | TRBV19 | TGTGCCAGTAGGACAGGGTTAGGGGCCAACGTCCTGACTTTC | CASRTGLGANVLTF
few | TRBD1 | TRBJ1-5 | TRBV15 | TGTGCCACCAGCAAACAGGGGTATCAGCCCCAGCATTTT | CATSKQGYQPQHF
medium-sized | . | TRBJ2-7 | TRBV29-1 | TGCAGCGTTGTGGGGGCGAATGGCTACGAGCAGTACTTC | CSVVGANGYEQYF
few | . | TRBJ1-1 | TRBV19 | TGTGCCAGTAAGAGGGGCCCGGGAACTGAAGCTTTCTTT | CASKRGPGTEAFF
. | . | TRBJ2-7 | TRBV27 | TGTGCCAGCAGTTTATCAGAGGGTATCTACGAGCAGTACTTC | CASSLSEGIYEQYF
few | . | TRBJ2-7 | TRBV10-3 | TGTGCCATCAGTGAATCTTGGGTGCCCTACGAGCAGTACTTC | CAISESWVPYEQYF
many | TRBD2 | TRBJ2-5 | TRBV29-1 | TGCAGCGTTGACCCTCGTCGGCGGGAGGGACAAGAGACCCAGTACTTC | CSVDPRRREGQETQYF
many | . | TRBJ2-1 | TRBV11-2 | TGTGCCAGCAGCTTTAGTGGCTCCTACAATGAGCAGTTCTTC | CASSFSGSYNEQFF
. | . | TRBJ2-2 | TRBV20-1 | TGCAGTGCCAGTCGGCTAATGAACACCGGGGAGCTGTTTTTT | CSASRLMNTGELFF
. | . | TRBJ1-2 | TRBV27 | TGTGCCAGCAGTTCGGGGGGCAACTATGGCTACACCTTC | CASSSGGNYGYTF
many | . | TRBJ2-5 | TRBV18 | TGTGCCAGCTCACCCCCGTCCGGAGAGACCCAGTACTTC | CASSPPSGETQYF
. | TRBD2 | TRBJ2-2 | TRBV20-1 | TGCAGTGCTAGAATACACAGGACTAGCAGCCCCACCGGGGAGCTGTTTTTT | CSARIHRTSSPTGELFF
many | TRBD1 | TRBJ1-5 | TRBV2 | TGTGCCAGCAGCGGACAGGGCGGTAGCAATCAGCCCCAGCATTTT | CASSGQGGSNQPQHF
many | . | TRBJ2-7 | TRBV28 | TGTGCCAGCAGTTTAGCTTGGAGCGAGCAGTACTTC | CASSLAWSEQYF
many | . | TRBJ2-7 | TRBV30 | TGTGCCTGGAGTGCGCGTGGGGGCTTAGTTCGTCGGCAGTACTTC | CAWSARGGLVRRQYF
once | . | TRBJ1-5 | TRBV27 | TGTGCCAGCAGTCCCAGGGGTGGGAGTAAGCCCCAGCATTTT | CASSPRGGSKPQHF
many | TRBD2 | TRBJ2-7 | TRBV28 | TGTGCCAGCAGTATCGGGGGGGGACTCCTCTCCTACGAGCAGTACTTC | CASSIGGGLLSYEQYF
few | TRBD2 | TRBJ2-7 | TRBV11-2 | TGTGCCAGCAGCTCCCAGCTGCAAAGCGGGAGTTACGAGCAGTACTTC | CASSSQLQSGSYEQYF
. | TRBD1 | TRBJ2-2 | TRBV6-2/TRBV6-3 | TGTGCCAGCAGCAGGACAGGGGGAGACACCGGGGAGCTGTTTTTT | CASSRTGGDTGELFF
many | . | TRBJ1-5 | TRBV28 | TGTGCCACCGAGCTCACAGGAGGAGCCCAGCATTTT | CATELTGGAQHF
many | TRBD2 | TRBJ2-1 | TRBV3-1 | TGTGCCAGCAGCCATGGACTAGCGGGAGGGGTTTACAATGAGCAGTTCTTC | CASSHGLAGGVYNEQFF
few | . | TRBJ1-3 | TRBV6-1 | TGTGCCAGCAGGCCATCAAGGACAGCAGCAAACACCATATATTTT | CASRPSRTAANTIYF
. | . | TRBJ1-2 | TRBV28 | TGTGCCAGCACCCCCCCCGGCGGCAGGTCCAACTATGGCTACACCTTC | CASTPPGGRSNYGYTF
few | . | TRBJ1-1 | TRBV19 | TGTGCCACTCACTTAGGGGGAGCGGGCACTGAAGCTTTCTTT | CATHLGGAGTEAFF
many | TRBD2 | TRBJ2-1 | TRBV6-2/TRBV6-3 | TGTGCCAGCAGTTACTCACCTTCACTAGCGGGAGTCCACAATGAGCAGTTCTTC | CASSYSPSLAGVHNEQFF
many | . | TRBJ2-5 | TRBV30 | TGTGCCTGGAGTTTCGGTAGAGGAGAGACCCAGTACTTC | CAWSFGRGETQYF
many | . | TRBJ1-1 | TRBV20-1 | TGCAGTGCTTACCTTAACACTGAAGCTTTCTTT | CSAYLNTEAFF
many | TRBD1 | TRBJ1-1 | TRBV27 | TGTGCCAGCAGCTCTCGGGGACAGGTGAACACTGAAGCTTTCTTT | CASSSRGQVNTEAFF
many | TRBD1 | TRBJ1-6 | TRBV11-2 | TGTGCCAGCAGCTTGTCACAGGGGGCCGGCCGCCCCCTCCACTTT | CASSLSQGAGRPLHF
few | . | TRBJ2-2 | TRBV4-3 | TGCGCCAGCAGCCAAGATTCACTAGCCCAAGACGGGGACACCGGGGAGCTGTTTTTT | CASSQDSLAQDGDTGELFF
few | . | TRBJ2-7 | TRBV4-1 | TGCGCCAGCAGCCAAGGAATAGGGGATCACGGCGAGCAGTACTTC | CASSQGIGDHGEQYF
many | . | TRBJ2-1 | TRBV3-1 | TGTGCCAGCAGCCAAGAGCACGGGGCTAAGTCCTACAATGAGCAGTTCTTC | CASSQEHGAKSYNEQFF
many | . | TRBJ2-1 | TRBV3-1 | TGTGCCAGCAGCCAAGATATTAAGCGGTTCCCATCCAATGAGCAGTTCTTC | CASSQDIKRFPSNEQFF